This TCR beta chain is from a study of cytomegalovirus exposure and HLA in healthy donors. Study observations and caveats: Rates of TCR association differed by HLA locus in a later analysis, with DRB1 highest and HLA-C lowest.

The CDR3 runs to 14 residues. The J segment lost 4 bases and the V segment lost 5 bases, leaving 7 bases of the junction unmatched. The germline CDR1 and CDR2 sequences are SEHNR and FQNEAQ (reference sequence). A word on this clone: Its antigen is as yet unknown.

In the PCR, 60 Vbeta and 13 Jbeta primers were used. The assay was immunoSEQ multiplex PCR, and TCRdb's table has in-frame clones only and misses some. The sample has roughly 60,000 clones; roughly 84% are singletons. The J gene is TRBJ1-2, the V gene TRBV7-9, with TRBD1 identical over 7 bases. The sample consisted of PBMCs. This TCR was recovered from a man in his thirties or forties in good health and CMV-seronegative. CDR3 residues: CASSARGQAYGYTF. The DNA for the CDR3 is TGTGCCAGCAGCGCTAGAGGACAGGCCTATGGCTACACCTTC.